These T cell receptor beta chains were read from a single sample in a study of T cell responses to AZD1222 COVID-19 vaccine. Libraries were prepared by immunoSEQ multiplex PCR; TCRdb keeps only in-frame clonotypes and omits some of them. The repertoire holds 95,000 to 150,000 clones, with 65% to 90% as singletons. The source material was peripheral blood, sampled on day 0 of AZD1222 vaccination. The receptors originated from an adult in good health. Each CDR3 is given with its conserved first and last residue. A D gene is named only where the DNA matches it firmly. Size is omitted from some rows. Given values are once, few, many or a class for expanded clones.

len: 15; v_gene: TRBV30; abundance: -; d_gene: TRBD2; j_gene: TRBJ2-3; CDR3nt: TGTGCCTGGAGTTTACTAGCGGGAATCTCAGATACGCAGTATTTT; CDR3aa: CAWSLLAGISDTQYF
len: 15; v_gene: TRBV27; abundance: -; d_gene: -; j_gene: TRBJ2-2; CDR3nt: TGTGCCAGCAGTTTAGGGCCCGCCCTAGCCGGGGAGCTGTTTTTT; CDR3aa: CASSLGPALAGELFF
len: 14; v_gene: TRBV6-2/TRBV6-3; abundance: -; d_gene: TRBD1; j_gene: TRBJ2-7; CDR3nt: TGTGCCAGCAGTTACTCTTACAGGGGCTACGAGCAGTACTTC; CDR3aa: CASSYSYRGYEQYF
len: 13; v_gene: TRBV12-3/TRBV12-4; abundance: -; d_gene: -; j_gene: TRBJ2-5; CDR3nt: TGTGCCAGCAACTTAGGGGTGCGAGAGACCCAGTACTTC; CDR3aa: CASNLGVRETQYF
len: 12; v_gene: TRBV5-4; abundance: -; d_gene: TRBD1; j_gene: TRBJ1-1; CDR3nt: TGTGCCAGCAGCCTACAGGGGACTGAAGCTTTCTTT; CDR3aa: CASSLQGTEAFF
len: 15; v_gene: TRBV27; abundance: -; d_gene: TRBD1; j_gene: TRBJ1-4; CDR3nt: TGTGCCAGCAGTTTCCGGGGACAGGGCGGCGGGGAACTGTTTTTT; CDR3aa: CASSFRGQGGGELFF
len: 12; v_gene: TRBV29-1; abundance: -; d_gene: -; j_gene: TRBJ2-7; CDR3nt: TGCAGCTTTATGACGGAAACCTACGAGCAGTACTTC; CDR3aa: CSFMTETYEQYF
len: 16; v_gene: TRBV18; abundance: -; d_gene: -; j_gene: TRBJ1-2; CDR3nt: TGTGCCAGCTCACCACCCAGCTCAGGTGGCAACTATGGCTACACCTTC; CDR3aa: CASSPPSSGGNYGYTF
len: 14; v_gene: TRBV28; abundance: -; d_gene: -; j_gene: TRBJ1-6; CDR3nt: TGTGCCAGCAGTTTAGGCAGGGATGAATCACCCCTCCACTTT; CDR3aa: CASSLGRDESPLHF
len: 13; v_gene: TRBV5-4; abundance: -; d_gene: -; j_gene: TRBJ1-1; CDR3nt: TGTGCCAGCAGCTGGACAGCGAACACTGAAGCTTTCTTT; CDR3aa: CASSWTANTEAFF
len: 11; v_gene: TRBV30; abundance: -; d_gene: -; j_gene: TRBJ1-1; CDR3nt: TGTGCCTGGAGGGGCTACACTGAAGCTTTCTTT; CDR3aa: CAWRGYTEAFF
len: 14; v_gene: TRBV4-3; abundance: -; d_gene: TRBD2; j_gene: TRBJ2-3; CDR3nt: TGCGCCAGCAGCCAGGGACTAGCGGAGCATACGCAGTATTTT; CDR3aa: CASSQGLAEHTQYF
len: 14; v_gene: TRBV28; abundance: -; d_gene: -; j_gene: TRBJ1-6; CDR3nt: TGTGCCAGCAGTTTACCCCTGGGGAATTCACCCCTCCACTTT; CDR3aa: CASSLPLGNSPLHF
len: 14; v_gene: TRBV6-5; abundance: -; d_gene: TRBD1; j_gene: TRBJ1-4; CDR3nt: TGTGCCAGCAGGAAACAGGGGGCGTTGGAAAAACTGTTTTTT; CDR3aa: CASRKQGALEKLFF
len: 13; v_gene: TRBV12-3/TRBV12-4; abundance: once; d_gene: -; j_gene: TRBJ2-1; CDR3nt: TGTGCCAGCCACAAATCTACGGGCAATGAGCAGTTCTTC; CDR3aa: CASHKSTGNEQFF